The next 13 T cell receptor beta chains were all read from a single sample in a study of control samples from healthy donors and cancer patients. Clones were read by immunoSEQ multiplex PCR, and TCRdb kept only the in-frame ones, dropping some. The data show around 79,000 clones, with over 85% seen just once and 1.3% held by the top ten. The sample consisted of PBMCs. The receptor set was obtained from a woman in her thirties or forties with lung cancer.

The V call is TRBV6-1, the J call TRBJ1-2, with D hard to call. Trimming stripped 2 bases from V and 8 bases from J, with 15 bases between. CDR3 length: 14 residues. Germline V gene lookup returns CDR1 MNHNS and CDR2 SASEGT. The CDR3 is CASSESGSLEGYTF. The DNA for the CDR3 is TGTGCCAGCAGTGAATCCGGCTCTTTGGAGGGCTACACCTTC.

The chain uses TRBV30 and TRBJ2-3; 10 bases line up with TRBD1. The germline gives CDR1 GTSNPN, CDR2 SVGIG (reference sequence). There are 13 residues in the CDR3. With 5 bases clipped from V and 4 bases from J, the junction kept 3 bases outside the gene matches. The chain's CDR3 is CAWDRGQADTQYF. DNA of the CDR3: TGTGCCTGGGACAGGGGGCAGGCAGATACGCAGTATTTT.

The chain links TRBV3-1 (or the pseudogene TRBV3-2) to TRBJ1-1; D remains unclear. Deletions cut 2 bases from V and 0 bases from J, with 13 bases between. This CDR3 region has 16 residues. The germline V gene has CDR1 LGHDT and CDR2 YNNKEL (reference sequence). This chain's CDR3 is CASSQRKTFLNTEAFF. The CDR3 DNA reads TGTGCCAGCAGCCAACGGAAAACTTTCTTGAACACTGAAGCTTTCTTT.

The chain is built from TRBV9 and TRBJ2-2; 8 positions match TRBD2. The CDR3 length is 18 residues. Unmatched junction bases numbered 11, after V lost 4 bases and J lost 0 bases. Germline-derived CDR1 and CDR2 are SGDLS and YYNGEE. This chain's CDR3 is CASSPRRGGTPNTGELFF. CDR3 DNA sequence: TGTGCCAGCAGCCCACGCCGGGGGGGGACTCCGAACACCGGGGAGCTGTTTTTT.

CDR3 residues: CASSQGGRTLSGNTIYF. The CDR3 DNA reads as TGTGCCAGCAGCCAAGGGGGCAGGACCCTCTCTGGAAACACCATATATTTT. The chain links TRBV3-1 (or the pseudogene TRBV3-2) to TRBJ1-3; possible D gene TRBD1, 5 bases. The CDR3 consists of 17 residues. CDR1 and CDR2 from the germline V gene are LGHDT and YNNKEL (reference sequence). Trimming took off 1 base at V and 0 bases at J, with 13 bases between the two ends.

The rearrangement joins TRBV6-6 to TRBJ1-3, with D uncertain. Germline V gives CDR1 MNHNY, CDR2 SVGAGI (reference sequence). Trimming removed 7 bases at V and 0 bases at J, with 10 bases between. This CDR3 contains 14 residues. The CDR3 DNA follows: TGTGCCAGCAACCCAGAGGTCTCTGGAAACACCATATATTTT. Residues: CASNPEVSGNTIYF.

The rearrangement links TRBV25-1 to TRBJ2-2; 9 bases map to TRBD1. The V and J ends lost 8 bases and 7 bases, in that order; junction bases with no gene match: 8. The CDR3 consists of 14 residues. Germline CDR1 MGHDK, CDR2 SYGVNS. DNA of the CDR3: TGTGCCAGCCGACGAGGGACAGGGTACGGGGAGCTGTTTTTT. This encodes CASRRGTGYGELFF.

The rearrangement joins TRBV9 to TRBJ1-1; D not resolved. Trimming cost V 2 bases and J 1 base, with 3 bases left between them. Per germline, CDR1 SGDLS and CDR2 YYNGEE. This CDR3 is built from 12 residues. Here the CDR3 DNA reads TGTGCCAGCAGCGTTTCGAACACTGAAGCTTTCTTT. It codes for CASSVSNTEAFF.

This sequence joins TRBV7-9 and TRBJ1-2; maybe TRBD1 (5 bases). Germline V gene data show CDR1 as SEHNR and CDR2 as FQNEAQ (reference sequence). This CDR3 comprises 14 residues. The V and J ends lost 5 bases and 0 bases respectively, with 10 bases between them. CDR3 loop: CASSPPGANYGYTF. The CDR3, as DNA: TGTGCCAGCAGCCCGCCGGGGGCTAACTATGGCTACACCTTC.

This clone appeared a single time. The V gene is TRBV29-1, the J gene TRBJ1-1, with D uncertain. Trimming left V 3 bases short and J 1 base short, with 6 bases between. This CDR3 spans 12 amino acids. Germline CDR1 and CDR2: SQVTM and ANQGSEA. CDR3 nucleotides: TGCAGCGTTGACTACGGGAACACTGAAGCTTTCTTT. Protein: CSVDYGNTEAFF.

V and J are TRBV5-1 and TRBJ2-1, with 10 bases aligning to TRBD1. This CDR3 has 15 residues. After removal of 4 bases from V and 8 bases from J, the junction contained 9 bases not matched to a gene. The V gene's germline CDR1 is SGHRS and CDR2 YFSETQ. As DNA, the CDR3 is TGCGCCAGCAGCACCGGGACAGGGGTTTGGGATGAGCAGTTCTTC. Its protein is CASSTGTGVWDEQFF.

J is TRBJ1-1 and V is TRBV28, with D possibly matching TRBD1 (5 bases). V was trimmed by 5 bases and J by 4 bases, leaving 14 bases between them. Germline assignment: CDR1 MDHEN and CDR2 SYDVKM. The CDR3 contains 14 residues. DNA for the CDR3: TGTGCCAGCAGTCCCCGGGGCGGGGGCACTGAAGCTTTCTTT. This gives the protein CASSPRGGGTEAFF.

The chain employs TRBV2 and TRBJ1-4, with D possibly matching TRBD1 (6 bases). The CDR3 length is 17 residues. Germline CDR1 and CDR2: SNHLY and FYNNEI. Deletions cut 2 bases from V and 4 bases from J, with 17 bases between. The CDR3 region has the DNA TGTGCCAGCAGTGAAATTACAGGGTGGCAGATTAATGAAAAACTGTTTTTT. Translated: CASSEITGWQINEKLFF.